The clone carrying this TCR beta chain was seen once. Its antigen is as yet unknown. V was shortened by 5 bases and J by 2 bases, with 14 bases between the two germline ends. Germline V lookup: CDR1 MNHEY, CDR2 SMNVEV (reference sequence). This CDR3 is 15 amino acids long. Some clones are missing from TCRdb's copy, which holds only in-frame ones; the method was immunoSEQ multiplex PCR. The sample carries tens of thousands of clones, 81% recorded once. These data belong to a study of T cells in localized non-small cell lung cancer. General study points: Heterogeneity cannot be ruled out, as sequencing used one tumor region only. Among blood samples, higher T cell density accompanied longer overall survival. Uninvolved adjacent lung showed higher T cell clonality than tumor. Detection in adjacent lung was observed for a median roughly 55 of the top 100 tumor clones.

V gene TRBV27 combines with J gene TRBJ2-3; perhaps TRBD1 as D (6 bases). The TCR originated in a male donor older than 55 with stage II lung adenocarcinoma. The sequencing here drew on peripheral blood mononuclear cells, taken before any cancer treatment. CDR3 region: CASSPRTVNTDTQYF. The CDR3 bases are TGTGCCAGCAGTCCCCGGACAGTCAACACAGATACGCAGTATTTT.